The 5 T cell receptor beta chains in this list originate from one sample, sequenced in a study of immune heterogeneity within non-small cell lung tumors. It was with 32 V and 13 J primers that multiplex PCR amplified TCR beta CDR3. In TCRdb, the multiplex PCR reads were re-called with MiXCR into one record per CDR3 protein. The table lists tens of thousands of distinct CDR3 sequences, 25% to 30% of them singletons. Template input was genomic DNA from bulk tumor (600 ng per sample). Multiple widely separated biopsies were taken from each primary tumor at surgery. Untreated, newly diagnosed non-small cell lung cancer patients underwent curative surgery. Input material: lung tumor tissue. Source of these receptors: a man between 40 and 49 years old with non-small cell lung cancer.

In the case of this clonotype: One junction end does not reproduce the germline sequence, and a read error may be involved. The J gene is TRBJ1-4, the V gene TRBV15; 7 positions match TRBD1. CDR1 and CDR2 (germline): LNHNV, YYDKDF (reference sequence). The CDR3 runs to 16 residues. The CDR3 sequence is CATSRATGAKNAKLFF. CDR3 sequence (DNA): TGTGCCACCAGCAGAGCCACAGGGGCGAAAAATGCAAAACTGTTTTTT.

This clonotype is termed medium-sized (0.01 to 0.1%). The V call is TRBV12-3 or TRBV12-4, the J call TRBJ2-1, with D perhaps TRBD1 or TRBD2 (5 bases each). V was trimmed by 3 bases and J by 4 bases, leaving 7 bases between them. The CDR3 has 13 amino acids. The CDR3 region is CASSFGGYNEQFF. The CDR3 DNA follows: TGTGCCAGCAGTTTTGGGGGTTACAATGAGCAGTTCTTC.

On this clonotype itself: This may be a read error: a much more frequent sequence differs by one nucleotide. The V gene is TRBV11-1, the J gene TRBJ1-6; TRBD1 agrees at 9 bases. The germline CDR1 and CDR2 sequences are SGHAT and FQDESV (reference sequence). The CDR3 covers 14 residues. Trimming at V came to 0 bases and at J to 9 bases, leaving 0 bases not matched to a gene. The CDR3 sequence is CASSLAQGASPLHF. The CDR3 DNA sequence: TGTGCCAGCAGCTTAGCACAGGGGGCTTCACCCCTCCACTTT.

The chain couples TRBV18 to TRBJ2-7, with D possibly matching TRBD1 (6 bases). V lost 6 bases to trimming and J lost 3 bases, with 18 bases between them. This CDR3 region has 15 residues. Per germline, CDR1 KGHSH and CDR2 LQKENI. DNA for the CDR3: TGTGCCAGCTCGACAGGTGGGTCCCTAAACTACGAGCAGTACTTC. It specifies CASSTGGSLNYEQYF.

This clonotype appeared many times. V is TRBV13 and J is TRBJ2-7; D uncertain. The CDR3 covers 14 residues. The V end was cut by 4 bases, the J end by 2 bases, with 12 bases between. Per germline, CDR1 PRHDT and CDR2 FYEKMQ (reference sequence). DNA of the CDR3: TGTGCCAGCAGCTCGCCGCTCAGTCCCTACGAGCAGTACTTC. Protein sequence: CASSSPLSPYEQYF. The full variable domain, rest sourced from reference TRBV13 and TRBJ2-7, is AAGVIQSPRHLIKEKRETATLKCYPIPRHDTVYWYQQGPGQDPQFLISFYEKMQSDKGSIPDRFSAQQFSDYHSELNMSSLELGDSALYFCASSSPLSPYEQYFGPGTRLTVT.